This section outlines one T cell receptor beta chain sequence together with its context. The data belong to a study of shared clonotypes between healthy human individuals. The V gene's germline CDR1 is MDHEN and CDR2 SYDVKM. This CDR3 has 15 amino acids. Trimming cost V 5 bases and J 6 bases; bases outside gene matches: 13. Generated by immunoSEQ multiplex PCR, the TCRdb table keeps only in-frame clones and is missing some. This table has approximately 2,000,000 clones, around 92% appearing once. What was sequenced was naive CD4+ T cells from PBMCs. The subset denotes: CD45RA+ positively selected. The TCR comes from a man aged 18 to 29 in good health. Some clones in this sample may be carry-over from other donors' samples. The rearrangement links TRBV28 to TRBJ2-7; 7 bases match TRBD1. This chain's CDR3 is CASSTPGTVSLEQYF. The CDR3 DNA reads as TGTGCCAGCAGTACCCCCGGGACAGTTTCTCTCGAGCAGTACTTC.